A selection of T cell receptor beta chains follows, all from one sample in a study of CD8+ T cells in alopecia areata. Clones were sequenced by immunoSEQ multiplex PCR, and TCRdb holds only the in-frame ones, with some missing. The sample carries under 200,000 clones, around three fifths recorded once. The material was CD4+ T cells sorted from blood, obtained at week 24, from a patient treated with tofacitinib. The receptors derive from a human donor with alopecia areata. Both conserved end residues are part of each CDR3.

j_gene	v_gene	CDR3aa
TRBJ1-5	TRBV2	CANIRGDRSNQPQHF
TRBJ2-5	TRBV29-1	CSVEVGQGSKTQYF
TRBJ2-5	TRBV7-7	CASSLASGRVQETQYF
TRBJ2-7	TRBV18	CASSRTSGSYEQYF
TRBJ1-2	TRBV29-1	CSLKEGNGYTF
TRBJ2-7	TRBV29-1	CSVSTTGSSYEQYF
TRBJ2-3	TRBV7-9	CASSVETGGTDTQYF
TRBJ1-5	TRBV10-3	CAINSGSNQPQHF
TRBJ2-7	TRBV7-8	CASSRRVRGYEQYF
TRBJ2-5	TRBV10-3	CAIRAHREQETQYF
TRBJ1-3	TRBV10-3	CAISGRGGGTIYF
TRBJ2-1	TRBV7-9	CASSLLEYNEQFF
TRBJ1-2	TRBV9	CASSFDSPGYGYTF
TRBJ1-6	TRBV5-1	CASSLLTGSRDSPLHF
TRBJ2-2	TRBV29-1	CSVDRGGNTGELFF
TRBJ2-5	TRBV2	CASSVAETQYF